The 8 T cell receptor beta chains below were found in one sample sequenced in a study of blood T cell repertoires in COVID-19. Assay: immunoSEQ multiplex PCR; the TCRdb copy retains only in-frame clones and omits some. The sample holds about 170,000 clones; approximately 84% are singletons and the top ten take 22%. The sample comprised peripheral blood. These receptors were taken from a woman older than 75 with acute or convalescent COVID-19.

The chain joins TRBV4-2 to TRBJ2-7; maybe TRBD1 (5 bases). V lost 1 base and J 3 bases, leaving 10 bases between the germline ends. The CDR3 covers 14 residues. Germline loops: CDR1 LGHNA, CDR2 YNFKEQ. The CDR3 loop reads CASSQGGNDYEQYF. In DNA, the CDR3 is TGTGCCAGCAGCCAAGGGGGCAATGACTACGAGCAGTACTTC.

This chain joins TRBV4-3 and TRBJ2-1; 12 bases align to TRBD2. J gave up 7 bases and V 3 bases, and 10 bases lay outside the gene matches. The CDR3 spans 17 residues. CDR1 and CDR2 from the germline V gene are LGHNA and YSLEER. The CDR3 region has the DNA TGCGCCAGCAGCCAGAGGTCGACTAGCGGGAGAGGGAATGAGCAGTTCTTC. It is translated as CASSQRSTSGRGNEQFF.

Of note for this clone: Other DNA sequences of this sample code for an identical CDR3. The CDR3 DNA sequence: TGTGCCAGCAGTTACGACAGGGACCAGCCCCAGCATTTT. This gives the protein CASSYDRDQPQHF. The chain recombines TRBV6-5 with TRBJ1-5; TRBD1 aligns across 7 bases. The CDR3 spans 13 residues. V lost 2 bases to trimming and J lost 7 bases; unmatched junction nucleotides: 2. CDR1 is MNHEY, CDR2 SVGAGI, per germline.

This chain links TRBV18 with TRBJ1-3; a possible D gene is TRBD1 (5 bases). Germline assignment: CDR1 KGHSH and CDR2 LQKENI. The CDR3 has 15 amino acids. The V end lost 2 bases, the J end lost 2 bases, and 10 bases lay between the germline ends. CDR3 loop: CASSPGGSAGNTIYF. CDR3 nucleotides: TGTGCCAGCTCACCAGGGGGGTCGGCTGGAAACACCATATATTTT.

The chain links TRBV10-3 to TRBJ1-3, with 8 bases identical to TRBD1. The CDR3 has 14 residues. With 11 bases clipped from V and 2 bases from J, the junction kept 8 bases outside the gene matches. The germline V gene encodes CDR1 ENHRY and CDR2 SYGVKD. In nucleotides, the CDR3 is TGTGCCTCCTCGGACAGGGACCCTGGAAACACCATATATTTT. This translates into CASSDRDPGNTIYF.

A remark on this clone: Distinct nucleotide sequences in the sample also encode this CDR3. This chain uses TRBV27 with TRBJ2-7; D is possibly TRBD1 (5 bases). The CDR3 consists of 12 residues. Germline V gene sequence: CDR1 MNHEY, CDR2 SMNVEV (reference sequence). Trimming took off 3 bases at V and 5 bases at J, with 8 bases between the two ends. This CDR3 reads CASSLLGDEQYF. The CDR3 DNA is TGTGCCAGCAGTTTGTTAGGGGACGAGCAGTACTTC.

The chain is built from TRBV6-5 and TRBJ1-2; 7 bases match TRBD1. The CDR3 covers 14 residues. Trimming took 5 bases from V and 4 from J; bases not matched to a gene: 7. Germline CDR1 reads MNHEY; CDR2 reads SVGAGI. The CDR3 region is CASSLQDRVYGYTF. In DNA form, the CDR3 reads TGTGCCAGCAGTCTACAAGACAGGGTCTATGGCTACACCTTC.

The V call is TRBV7-2, the J call TRBJ1-5; TRBD1 aligns across 12 bases. The CDR3 loop spans 16 amino acids. Germline-derived CDR1 and CDR2 are SGHTA and FQGNSA. Trimming at V came to 5 bases and at J to 7 bases, leaving 9 bases not matched to a gene. CDR3 DNA: TGTGCCAGCAGCCCTTGGGACAGGGGGCTACGGCAGCCCCAGCATTTT. Residues: CASSPWDRGLRQPQHF. The full variable domain, with the rest looked up from reference TRBV7-2 and TRBJ1-5, is GAGVSQSPSNKVTEKGKDVELRCDPISGHTALYWYRQSLGQGLEFLIYFQGNSAPDKSGLPSDRFSAERTGGSVSTLTIQRTQQEDSAVYLCASSPWDRGLRQPQHFGDGTRLSIL.